These 8 T cell receptor beta chains were sequenced from one sample in a study of blood T cells in healthy people across ages. With a J-beta primer mix and a sample-barcoded 5' primer, a second PCR ran 7 to 11 cycles. TCRdb reanalysed the 5' RACE reads using MiXCR and keeps one entry per CDR3 protein. In the table there are approximately 850,000 distinct CDR3 sequences, roughly 60% of which are singletons. The sample was blood. The receptors stem from a man aged 30 to 39 in good health.

This clonotype was recorded a few times. The V call is TRBV27, the J call TRBJ1-2; D perhaps matches TRBD1 (6 bases). Germline-derived CDR1 and CDR2 are MNHEY and SMNVEV (reference sequence). The CDR3 sequence is 15 residues long. V dropped 2 bases and J dropped 1 base, with 11 bases sitting between them. Here the CDR3 reads CASSLEGDNNYGYTF. The CDR3 DNA is TGTGCCAGCAGTTTAGAAGGGGACAATAACTATGGCTACACCTTC.

The table lists this clonotype with a count of one. The chain has TRBV7-2 and TRBJ2-5; either TRBD1 or TRBD2 may fit D (5 bases each). The last part of the DNA fits TRBJ2-7 better; the J call may be wrong. The CDR3 length is 15 residues. Per the germline V gene, CDR1 is SGHTA and CDR2 is FQGNSA. CDR3: CASSLVEGPVFEQYF. The CDR3 nucleotides read TGTGCCAGCAGCTTAGTCGAGGGGCCGGTTTTCGAGCAGTACTTC.

This clonotype came up a few times. The chain uses TRBV12-3 or TRBV12-4 and TRBJ2-7, with D hard to call. V was cut by 3 bases and J by 4 bases, with 13 bases left in between. This CDR3 contains 14 residues. The CDR3, as DNA: TGTGCCAGCAGTTTTACGGGCTTAGAATACGAGCAGTACTTC. Translating gives CASSFTGLEYEQYF.

Only one count was recorded for this clonotype. The chain has TRBV5-1 and TRBJ2-1; perhaps TRBD2 as D (7 bases). Trimming took 8 bases from V and 8 from J, leaving 17 bases between them. The CDR3 length is 13 residues. CDR1 is SGHRS, CDR2 YFSETQ, per germline. The CDR3 nucleotides are TGCGCCAGTCAGGGGAGGGCCGGTCATGAGCAGTTCTTC. It specifies CASQGRAGHEQFF.

This clonotype has more than one count but fewer than ten. The genes are TRBV20-1 and TRBJ2-5, with no clear D. The DNA end is a closer match to TRBJ2-7, so the J assignment may be wrong. The CDR3 consists of 13 residues. Germline loops: CDR1 DFQATT, CDR2 SNEGSKA (reference sequence). The CDR3 DNA sequence: TGCAGTGTAAACTCTGGATCCTCAGACGAGCAGTACTTC. This encodes CSVNSGSSDEQYF.

The chain has TRBV6-4 and TRBJ2-1; weak D call: TRBD1 (5 bases). The CDR3 consists of 16 residues. CDR1 is MRHNA, CDR2 SNTAGT, per germline. The germline V and J ends were trimmed by 2 bases and 7 bases, with 18 bases remaining between them. CDR3 amino acids: CASSDRQGTGSNEQFF. In DNA form, the CDR3 reads TGTGCCAGCAGTGACCGTCAGGGAACAGGTTCTAATGAGCAGTTCTTC.

The chain carries TRBV9 and TRBJ2-1, with D perhaps matching TRBD1 (5 bases). TRBJ2-7 explains the end of the DNA better; the J call may be wrong. The CDR3 totals 15 residues. Germline loops: CDR1 SGDLS, CDR2 YYNGEE. CDR3 in DNA: TGTGCCAGCAGCGTCTCAGGGATATCCTACAATGAGCAGTACTTC. Translation: CASSVSGISYNEQYF.

This clonotype was observed a few times. J is TRBJ2-5 and V is TRBV6-5; TRBD1 is a possible D gene (6 bases). TRBJ2-7 matches the DNA end more closely, so the J call is doubtful. Germline CDR1 MNHEY, CDR2 SVGAGI. The CDR3 consists of 13 residues. CDR3 DNA sequence: TGTGCCAGCAGTGGGGTCCAGGGGTACGAGCAGTACTTC. It is translated as CASSGVQGYEQYF.